Sequencing of this T cell receptor (beta chain) was carried out in a study of blood T cell repertoires in COVID-19 (dated by TCRdb to the early 2020s). For the study in its entirety: Collaborator samples came from the United States, Italy and Spain and covered acute and convalescent phases of COVID-19. The sample metadata nearly always contained a de-identified subject ID, COVID-19 status, age in years and sex. Where available, HLA class I and class II types were taken from metadata supplied by the sample provider and were not determined by assay-based typing. The material from the prospective study consisted of cDNA or gDNA derived from T cells, B-cell-depleted T cells, or PBMCs. Subjects who had been exposed to COVID-19, were actively infected with it, or had recovered from it provided the deeply sampled blood TCRbeta repertoires that made up the dataset. The repertoires were released in a freely available public database intended as a resource for research on the immune response to SARS-CoV-2. The samples were drawn from two sources: the first 160 participants of the ongoing ImmuneRACE study, and over 1,000 subjects contributed by 6 global collaborators. Overall study outcomes, separate from this receptor: How much clinical and demographic metadata was included differed by source and by participant, and the metadata was provided uncurated.

CDR1 SGHTA and CDR2 FQGNSA are derived from the germline V gene. From its cysteine to its phenylalanine, the CDR3 spans 16 amino acids. The sequence is cut down to CDR3 DNA, 48 bases in frame from base 1. Cut back by 7 bases and 4 bases, the V and J ends lie 22 bases apart. Whole blood was collected in K2EDTA tubes by collaborating institutions according to the institutions' own protocols. For TCRbeta analysis, collaborator samples were shipped as frozen whole blood, as isolated PBMCs, or as DNA extracted from either sample type. To note about this clone: Its antigen remains undetermined. No base quality information exists; no much larger clone differs at one position.

TCRbeta CDR3 regions were amplified from genomic DNA using the immunoSEQ Assay, a bias-controlled multiplex PCR. The published analysis was carried out like this. The number of nucleated cells in each sample was estimated from the amplification of reference gene primers within the assay. Sequence reads were collapsed and filtered to measure the absolute abundance of every unique TCRbeta CDR3 rearrangement. For each sample, productive Simpson clonality was calculated by taking the square root of Simpson's diversity index across productive rearrangements. TCRdb took this table from immuneACCESS and kept in-frame rearrangements with V and J called. Such tables lack part of the clones; where checked against another copy, unresolved V genes explain under half of the gap, and the rest is unexplained. V, J and clone size reflect that table, while D and trimming were determined from the DNA. The sample yields about 240,000 clones; around 90% were counted once. The ten largest clones represent 7.1% of the sample.

This TCR was sampled from a woman between 65 and 79 years old with active or convalescent COVID-19. Sample: peripheral blood. The rearrangement combines TRBV7-2 with TRBJ2-5; TRBD2 is a possible D gene, resting on 6 matching bases. The CDR3: CASTVIRASRGETQYF. At the DNA level, the sequence is TGTGCCAGCACTGTTATCCGGGCTTCGCGGGGAGAGACCCAGTACTTC.